This T cell receptor beta chain was sequenced in a study of blood T cell repertoires in COVID-19. The table lists this clone with a few counts. Sequenced by immunoSEQ multiplex PCR; TCRdb stores in-frame clones only, minus some. The table includes roughly 170,000 clones, around 72% detected once. The V gene end was trimmed by 8 bases and the J gene end by 9 bases; junction bases not matched to a gene: 7. The CDR3 has 13 amino acids. Germline values: CDR1 KGHDR, CDR2 SFDVKD. This chain connects TRBV24-1 to TRBJ2-1; 9 nucleotides agree with TRBD1. The origin of this receptor is a woman aged 80 or over with acute or convalescent COVID-19. Sequenced sample: peripheral blood. CDR3 DNA sequence: TGTGCCACCACTACGGGACAGGGTTCTGAGCAGTTCTTC. Amino acid sequence: CATTTGQGSEQFF.